This T cell receptor (beta chain) was recovered during a study of blood T cell repertoires in COVID-19. Study at large: Sites across the United States, Italy and Spain contributed samples from acute and convalescent COVID-19. From T cells, B-cell-depleted T cells, or PBMCs came the material, which was cDNA or gDNA.

Germline lookup yields CDR1 SGHTA and CDR2 FQGTGA. This CDR3 has 14 residues. Trimming cost V 5 bases and J 8 bases; bases outside gene matches: 9. As processed by the authors: Reference gene primer amplification gave estimated nucleated cell counts. Produced via immunoSEQ multiplex PCR; TCRdb's table is partial and in-frame only. V and J calls and clone size are given by that table; D and trimming were obtained from the DNA. The sample carries about 47,000 clones, under 85% recorded once. The clonotype was recovered from a man aged 55 to 70 with active COVID-19. The V call is TRBV7-3, the J call TRBJ2-1, with 7 bases that match TRBD1. The sample taken for sequencing was peripheral blood. CDR3 in amino acids: CASSQSTGYDEQFF. CDR3 coding DNA: TGTGCCAGCAGCCAATCGACAGGGTATGATGAGCAGTTCTTC.